The table lists the clone carrying this T cell receptor (beta chain) with a count of one. This CDR3 has 15 residues. Trimming cost V 6 bases and J 7 bases; bases outside gene matches: 13. Germline lookup yields CDR1 MDHEN and CDR2 SYDVKM. This record comes from a study of blood T cell repertoires in COVID-19. Study at large: Both acute and convalescent COVID-19 samples were obtained from the United States, Italy and Spain. The analysed material was cDNA or gDNA that came from T cells, B-cell-depleted T cells, or PBMCs.

Per the study methods: Cell counts per sample came from amplifying reference gene primers. This table comes from immunoSEQ multiplex PCR, and its TCRdb copy is limited to in-frame clones, with some not included. The DNA was the basis for D and trimming; V, J and clone size are from that table. The data hold under 250,000 clones, with 75% to 85% observed a single time. The sequence derives from a human donor in a cohort sampled during active COVID-19. The chain employs TRBV28 and TRBJ2-5; 8 bases line up with TRBD2. Specimen: peripheral blood. Here the CDR3 DNA reads TGTGCCAGCAGCATCCCGGGACTAGAGGTCGGGACCCAGTACTTC. This encodes CASSIPGLEVGTQYF.